These 7 T cell receptor beta chains came from one sample sequenced in a study of T cell changes during pregnancy in multiple sclerosis. The method was immunoSEQ multiplex PCR; TCRdb's version includes in-frame clones alone and lacks a portion of them. The sample holds 65,000 to 85,000 clones, 90% to 95% seen once. The sample here was CD4+ T cells from peripheral blood mononuclear cells, taken after pregnancy. The receptor set was obtained from a female donor with multiple sclerosis, enrolled in a pregnancy study.

The genes are TRBV10-3 and TRBJ2-7, with a possible D match to TRBD2 (6 bases). Germline CDR1 ENHRY, CDR2 SYGVKD. V was clipped by 10 bases and J by 2 bases, with 15 bases between them. The CDR3 covers 13 residues. As DNA, the CDR3 is TGTGCCACCGGTCGCGGGGACCCCTACGAGCAGTACTTC. It is translated as CATGRGDPYEQYF.

The gene calls are TRBV2 and TRBJ1-1; weak D call: TRBD1 (5 bases). Trimming removed 8 bases at V and 1 base at J, with 20 bases between. The CDR3 length is 16 residues. The germline V gene encodes CDR1 SNHLY and CDR2 FYNNEI. The DNA for the CDR3 is TGTGCCAGCCTTCCAGGCAGGGCCGAAAAGAACACTGAAGCTTTCTTT. Protein: CASLPGRAEKNTEAFF.

The rearrangement links TRBV28 to TRBJ2-1; D possibly corresponds to TRBD1 (5 bases). V lost 3 bases and J 10 bases, leaving 10 bases between the germline ends. Germline CDR1 and CDR2: MDHEN and SYDVKM. The CDR3 contains 12 residues. The DNA of the CDR3 is TGTGCCAGCAGTTTCCCAGGGTACGAGCAGTTCTTC. Translated: CASSFPGYEQFF.

The chain employs TRBV30 and TRBJ1-5; D is perhaps TRBD1 (6 bases). This CDR3 contains 14 residues. Deletions cut 2 bases from V and 2 bases from J, with 10 bases between. Germline CDR1 reads GTSNPN; CDR2 reads SVGIG (reference sequence). The DNA for the CDR3 is TGTGCCTGGAGTACCCCAGGGGGCAATCAGCCCCAGCATTTT. The encoded protein is CAWSTPGGNQPQHF. The full variable domain, rest sourced from reference TRBV30 and TRBJ1-5, is SQTIHQWPATLVQPVGSPLSLECTVEGTSNPNLYWYRQAAGRGLQLLFYSVGIGQISSEVPQNLSASRPQDRQFILSSKKLLLSDSGFYLCAWSTPGGNQPQHFGDGTRLSIL.

The CDR3 DNA reads as TGTGCCATCAGTGTCGGGAACACTGAAGCTTTCTTT. Its translation is CAISVGNTEAFF. The chain carries TRBV10-3 and TRBJ1-1, with D uncertain. Trimming took 4 bases from V and 1 from J, leaving 4 bases between them. Per the germline V gene, CDR1 is ENHRY and CDR2 is SYGVKD. The CDR3 is 12 amino acids.

The chain combines TRBV19 with TRBJ2-7; D is unresolved. Germline V CDR1 and CDR2: LNHDA, SQIVND (reference sequence). The CDR3 has 13 residues. With 3 bases removed from V and 1 base from J, the gap between germline ends came to 7 bases. In nucleotides, the CDR3 is TGTGCCAGTAGTATCCCAGATTCCTACGAGCAGTACTTC. It translates to CASSIPDSYEQYF.

This chain links TRBV14 with TRBJ2-1; D may be TRBD2 (5 bases). Looked up from germline, CDR1 is SGHDN and CDR2 is FVKESK. The CDR3 loop spans 15 amino acids. V shed 1 base and J shed 6 bases, with 13 bases lying between them. The DNA for the CDR3 is TGTGCCAGCAGCCAAGCAGGTTTCCGGGGCAATGAGCAGTTCTTC. It yields the protein CASSQAGFRGNEQFF.